These 19 T cell receptor beta chains came from one sample sequenced in a study of cytotoxic CD8 clonotypes in ibrutinib-treated CLL. Some clones are missing from TCRdb's copy, which holds only in-frame ones; the method was immunoSEQ multiplex PCR. There are tens of thousands of clones in the sample; less than 80% occur only once, and roughly 9.5% lies in the top ten. The starting material was PBMCs, obtained before ibrutinib treatment. The receptors were gathered from a human donor with chronic lymphocytic leukemia.

This chain links TRBV18 with TRBJ2-7; 12 nucleotides match TRBD2. This CDR3 region has 18 residues. Looked up from germline, CDR1 is KGHSH and CDR2 is LQKENI. With 3 bases clipped from V and 0 bases from J, the junction kept 9 bases outside the gene matches. The CDR3: CASSPGLAGPTLSYEQYF. In DNA, the CDR3 is TGTGCCAGCTCACCGGGACTAGCGGGCCCGACCCTCTCCTACGAGCAGTACTTC. The full variable domain, with the rest looked up from reference TRBV18 and TRBJ2-7, is NAGVMQNPRHLVRRRGQEARLRCSPMKGHSHVYWYRQLPEEGLKFMVYLQKENIIDESGMPKERFSAEFPKEGPSILRIQQVVRGDSAAYFCASSPGLAGPTLSYEQYFGPGTRLTVT.

This clone was recorded once. This chain connects TRBV30 to TRBJ2-3; D may be TRBD2 (5 bases). V was cut by 2 bases and J by 6 bases, with 6 bases left in between. Germline V CDR1 and CDR2: GTSNPN, SVGIG (reference sequence). This CDR3 is 11 amino acids long. In DNA form, the CDR3 reads TGTGCCTGGAGTCGAGGGGATACGCAGTATTTT. Translation gives CAWSRGDTQYF.

The CDR3 DNA reads TGTGCCTGGAGTGCCGGCAGCCTGAACACTGAAGCTTTCTTT. This codes for CAWSAGSLNTEAFF. This chain joins TRBV30 and TRBJ1-1; no clear D. Germline V gene lookup returns CDR1 GTSNPN and CDR2 SVGIG (reference sequence). Trimming left V 1 base short and J 0 bases short, with 9 bases between. The CDR3 has 14 residues.

The CDR3 sequence is CASSEKGLGEKLFF. The CDR3 region has the DNA TGTGCCAGCAGTGAAAAGGGGCTGGGTGAAAAACTGTTTTTT. The rearrangement links TRBV6-1 to TRBJ1-4; weak D call: TRBD1 (5 bases). The CDR3 covers 14 residues. V was clipped by 2 bases and J by 7 bases, with 11 bases between them. Looked up from germline, CDR1 is MNHNS and CDR2 is SASEGT.

The chain joins TRBV2 to TRBJ1-1; possibly TRBD1 for D (6 bases). The length of the CDR3 is 14 residues. V was shortened by 7 bases and J by 2 bases, with 14 bases between the two germline ends. Germline V gene sequence: CDR1 SNHLY, CDR2 FYNNEI. Written as DNA, the CDR3 is TGTGCCAGCAAACTCAGGGGTCCCAACACTGAAGCTTTCTTT. It encodes CASKLRGPNTEAFF. The full variable domain, in which reference TRBV2 and TRBJ1-1 provide the parts outside the CDR3, is EPEVTQTPSHQVTQMGQEVILRCVPISNHLYFYWYRQILGQKVEFLVSFYNNEISEKSEIFDDQFSVERPDGSNFTLKIRSTKLEDSAMYFCASKLRGPNTEAFFGQGTRLTVV.

J is TRBJ2-7 and V is TRBV5-1, with a weak D call TRBD2 (6 bases). V shed 0 bases and J shed 2 bases, with 15 bases lying between them. The germline CDR1 and CDR2 sequences are SGHRS and YFSETQ. The CDR3 sequence is 16 residues long. This CDR3 is CASSLGGTAITYEQYF. The CDR3 nucleotides read TGCGCCAGCAGCTTGGGTGGGACTGCTATTACCTACGAGCAGTACTTC.

The rearrangement joins TRBV30 to TRBJ2-7, with D uncertain. Germline CDR1 GTSNPN, CDR2 SVGIG (reference sequence). This CDR3 contains 15 residues. Trimming shortened V by 0 bases and J by 0 bases, and 12 bases separated the two germline ends. CDR3: CAWSVTAAYSYEQYF. The CDR3, as DNA: TGTGCCTGGAGTGTGACGGCAGCCTACTCCTACGAGCAGTACTTC.

The chain carries TRBV19 and TRBJ1-1, with unresolved D. Trimming left V 3 bases short and J 4 bases short, with 6 bases between. The germline CDR1 and CDR2 sequences are LNHDA and SQIVND (reference sequence). CDR3 size: 12 residues. The CDR3 region has the DNA TGTGCCAGTAGTATGGGAGGCACTGAAGCTTTCTTT. This codes for CASSMGGTEAFF.

The chain joins TRBV11-2 to TRBJ2-5, with D hard to call. Trimming took off 5 bases at V and 5 bases at J, with 12 bases between the two ends. The CDR3 extends over 13 amino acids. The germline CDR1 and CDR2 sequences are SGHAT and FQNNGV. CDR3 coding DNA: TGTGCCAGCAGCCTCAGGTTCCGGGAGACCCAGTACTTC. Its protein is CASSLRFRETQYF.

V is TRBV25-1 and J is TRBJ2-7, with D tentatively TRBD1 or TRBD2 (6 bases each). Trimming cost V 4 bases and J 2 bases, with 9 bases left between them. Germline V CDR1 and CDR2: MGHDK, SYGVNS. The CDR3 is 13 amino acids. The CDR3 nucleotides are TGTGCCAGCAGTGGCCGGGGGCCCTACGAGCAGTACTTC. This sequence encodes CASSGRGPYEQYF.

This chain connects TRBV6-4 to TRBJ2-2; no definite D call. Germline V lookup: CDR1 MRHNA, CDR2 SNTAGT. This CDR3 is built from 13 residues. V was clipped by 2 bases and J by 1 base, with 2 bases between them. CDR3 sequence reads: CASSDRNTGELFF. The CDR3 DNA sequence: TGTGCCAGCAGTGACAGGAACACCGGGGAGCTGTTTTTT.

The V and J genes are TRBV23-1 and TRBJ2-1; 11 bases fit TRBD2. TRBV23-1 is assigned to the ORF class and has an uncertain function. V dropped 0 bases and J dropped 4; count of bases not matched to a gene: 8. This CDR3 is 18 amino acids long. The CDR3 sequence: CASSQSRTSGSRYNEQFF. The DNA for the CDR3 is TGCGCCAGCAGTCAATCCAGAACTAGCGGGAGTCGGTACAATGAGCAGTTCTTC.

The V gene is TRBV5-4, the J gene TRBJ1-2; 8 bases line up with TRBD1. The CDR3 runs 15 residues. The V gene end was trimmed by 4 bases and the J gene end by 5 bases; junction bases not matched to a gene: 10. Looked up from germline, CDR1 is SGHNT and CDR2 is YYREEE (reference sequence). For the CDR3, the DNA is TGTGCCAGCAGCGCACAGGGGGTGGATAGGTATGGCTACACCTTC. Its protein product is CASSAQGVDRYGYTF.

The V gene is TRBV19, the J gene TRBJ1-1; possible D gene TRBD1, 6 bases. Germline-derived CDR1 and CDR2 are LNHDA and SQIVND (reference sequence). Deletions cut 4 bases from V and 1 base from J, with 10 bases between. The CDR3 length is 14 residues. The chain's CDR3 is CASSTRGENTEAFF. CDR3 sequence (DNA): TGTGCCAGTAGTACCAGGGGAGAGAACACTGAAGCTTTCTTT.

This clone was counted only a few times. The chain carries TRBV5-6 and TRBJ2-5; TRBD2 agrees at 9 bases. The CDR3 has 17 amino acids. Unmatched junction bases numbered 6, after V lost 0 bases and J lost 0 bases. The germline V gene encodes CDR1 SGHDT and CDR2 YYEEEE. CDR3 nucleotides: TGTGCCAGCAGCTTGGGACTAGCGGAGTGGTACCAAGAGACCCAGTACTTC. It specifies CASSLGLAEWYQETQYF. The variable domain in full, completed from reference TRBV5-6 and TRBJ2-5, reads DAGVTQSPTHLIKTRGQQVTLRCSPKSGHDTVSWYQQALGQGPQFIFQYYEEEERQRGNFPDRFSGHQFPNYSSELNVNALLLGDSALYLCASSLGLAEWYQETQYFGPGTRLLVL.

This sequence joins TRBV6-1 and TRBJ2-6; a weak D match, TRBD1 (6 bases). The V end lost 6 bases, the J end lost 18 bases, and 18 bases lay between the germline ends. Germline CDR1 reads MNHNS; CDR2 reads SASEGT. The CDR3 consists of 12 residues. CDR3 amino acids: CASSPGVHFPTF. In nucleotides, the CDR3 is TGTGCCAGCAGCCCAGGGGTCCACTTCCCGACTTTC.

V gene TRBV7-9 combines with J gene TRBJ2-3; 8 nucleotides line up with TRBD2. This CDR3 comprises 16 residues. The trim removed 4 bases at V and 2 bases at J, leaving 8 bases unmatched. CDR1 is SEHNR, CDR2 FQNEAQ, per germline (reference sequence). The CDR3 loop is CASSSWRGAHTDTQYF. The CDR3 bases are TGTGCCAGCAGCTCATGGCGGGGGGCCCACACAGATACGCAGTATTTT.

The chain couples TRBV7-6 to TRBJ2-6; D is uncertain. The V gene lost 2 bases and the J gene lost 0 bases, with 5 bases spanning the gap. Germline lookup yields CDR1 SGHVS and CDR2 FNYEAQ. The CDR3 runs to 15 residues. The chain's CDR3 is CASSLSSSGANVLTF. As DNA, the CDR3 is TGTGCCAGCAGCTTATCTAGCTCTGGGGCCAACGTCCTGACTTTC.

The chain employs TRBV14 and TRBJ2-1, with 10 bases matching TRBD2. The CDR3 consists of 15 residues. The V and J ends lost 2 bases and 12 bases, in that order; junction bases with no gene match: 10. Germline assignment: CDR1 SGHDN and CDR2 FVKESK. CDR3 nucleotide sequence: TGTGCCAGCAGCCAAACTAGCGGGACCAATGAGTGGCAGTTCTTC. It codes for CASSQTSGTNEWQFF.